This T cell receptor (beta chain) comes out of a study of CXCR3-negative and CXCR3-positive naive CD8 T cells. The CDR3 spans 14 residues. A note on this clonotype: Its antigen remains unknown.

Every individual CD8+ T cell subset underwent sorting in triplicate at more than 250,000 cells apiece. Broader study findings: For memory CD8+ cells diversity was much lower, but both naive subsets had comparably high diversity. Researchers reported similar TRBV-TRBJ usage in naive CXCR3-negative and CXCR3-positive cells, though memory differed. CXCR3-positive naive cells carried more hydrophobic TRB CDR3s than CXCR3-negative ones.

UMI-labeled TRB cDNA libraries were prepared by 5' RACE. TCRdb reanalyzed the 5' RACE reads, giving one entry per CDR3 protein sequence and no DNA. The sample includes some 130,000 distinct CDR3 sequences. The J gene is TRBJ1-5, the V gene TRBV12-3 or TRBV12-4. This sequence originates from a human donor in good health. Some clones in this sample may be carry-over from other donors' samples. Material for sequencing was naive CXCR3- CD8+ T cells from blood. Regarding subset: CD45RO-CCR7+CD27+CD95- naive CD8+ T cells lacking CXCR3 (TNR3-). The CDR3 spells CASSRPYSNQPQHF.